These 22 T cell receptor beta chains share one sample of origin, sequenced in a study of OX40 agonist ivuxolimab in advanced cancers. Using immunoSEQ multiplex PCR, the repertoire was profiled, and TCRdb retains in-frame clones only, with some absent. The table records roughly 60,000 clones, 80% to 90% of them present only once. The sample in question was CD4+ or CD8+ T cells sorted from blood, obtained in a trial of the OX40 agonist ivuxolimab. The receptors were gathered from an adult with an advanced solid tumor such as melanoma, head and neck, liver or kidney cancer.

The chain has TRBV28 and TRBJ1-2, with D possibly matching TRBD1 (6 bases). CDR3 length: 14 residues. Looked up from germline, CDR1 is MDHEN and CDR2 is SYDVKM. Trimming left V 5 bases short and J 4 bases short, with 14 bases between. The CDR3 is CASSLPGGGYGYTF. Here the CDR3 DNA reads TGTGCCAGCAGTCTCCCGGGAGGGGGCTATGGCTACACCTTC.

The CDR3: CASSGGRNQPQHF. The CDR3 region has the DNA TGTGCCAGCTCAGGAGGAAGAAATCAGCCCCAGCATTTT. This rearrangement joins TRBV18 to TRBJ1-5, with D unclear. This CDR3 has 13 residues. Germline V gene sequence: CDR1 KGHSH, CDR2 LQKENI. Trimming pared 5 bases from V and 4 bases from J, leaving 9 bases between.

The chain links TRBV6-5 to TRBJ1-1; a weak D match, TRBD1 (5 bases). CDR3 length: 12 amino acids. Trimming removed 6 bases from V and 7 bases from J, with 12 bases in between. Germline V gives CDR1 MNHEY, CDR2 SVGAGI. The CDR3 sequence is CASSNGGYEAFF. The CDR3 nucleotides are TGTGCCAGCAGCAACGGGGGATATGAAGCTTTCTTT.

The chain links TRBV7-9 to TRBJ2-2, with D uncertain. The ends were cut back, 4 bases at V and 5 bases at J, with 14 bases in the middle. Germline V gene data show CDR1 as SEHNR and CDR2 as FQNEAQ (reference sequence). The CDR3 length is 15 residues. The DNA of the CDR3 is TGTGCCAGCAGCTCTAGGCCAGGTGGGACCGGGGAGCTGTTTTTT. It is translated as CASSSRPGGTGELFF.

This clone showed up just once. The chain joins TRBV27 to TRBJ2-7; 7 bases are shared with TRBD2. CDR1 MNHEY and CDR2 SMNVEV come from the germline V gene (reference sequence). The ends lost 2 bases at V and 2 bases at J; junction bases unmatched: 9. The CDR3 runs 16 residues. Written as DNA, the CDR3 is TGTGCCAGCAGTTTAGGGGTCTCTAGCGGTGCCTACGAGCAGTACTTC. It is translated as CASSLGVSSGAYEQYF.

This chain uses TRBV19 with TRBJ2-5; 7 bases align to TRBD2. The CDR3 contains 13 residues. The germline V gene encodes CDR1 LNHDA and CDR2 SQIVND (reference sequence). V was pared by 4 bases and J by 2 bases, with 1 base of the junction left unmatched. Here the CDR3 DNA reads TGTGCCAGTAGTAAGGGACTACAAGAGACCCAGTACTTC. Translating gives CASSKGLQETQYF. Based on the CDR3 plus reference TRBV19 and TRBJ2-5, the full variable domain is DGGITQSPKYLFRKEGQNVTLSCEQNLNHDAMYWYRQDPGQGLRLIYYSQIVNDFQKGDIAEGYSVSREKKESFPLTVTSAQKNPTAFYLCASSKGLQETQYFGPGTRLLVL.

Written as DNA, the CDR3 is TGTGCCAGCAGTTTAGAGGGGGATGAGACCCAGTACTTC. Encoded protein: CASSLEGDETQYF. The chain carries TRBV27 and TRBJ2-5, with D perhaps matching TRBD1 (6 bases). The germline gives CDR1 MNHEY, CDR2 SMNVEV (reference sequence). CDR3 length: 13 residues. Trimming took 2 bases from V and 5 from J, leaving 9 bases between them.

V gene TRBV5-1 combines with J gene TRBJ2-1, with D unresolved. Trimming stripped 4 bases from V and 0 bases from J, with 17 bases between. The CDR3 contains 17 residues. In germline, CDR1 is SGHRS, CDR2 YFSETQ. The CDR3 spells CASSIGSPMTSYNEQFF. CDR3 DNA sequence: TGCGCCAGCAGCATAGGGTCCCCTATGACCTCCTACAATGAGCAGTTCTTC.

V and J are TRBV7-8 and TRBJ2-7, with D perhaps TRBD1 or TRBD2 (5 bases each). The CDR3 runs 15 residues. In germline, CDR1 is SGHVS, CDR2 FQNEAQ. The V end lost 4 bases, the J end lost 0 bases, and 13 bases lay between the germline ends. The CDR3: CASSSRGGASYEQYF. CDR3 nucleotides: TGTGCCAGCAGCTCGAGGGGTGGAGCCTCCTACGAGCAGTACTTC.

The chain links TRBV9 to TRBJ2-7, with a possible D match to TRBD1 (5 bases). The CDR3 is 15 residues long. V lost 1 base and J lost 3, with 14 bases in between. The germline V gene encodes CDR1 SGDLS and CDR2 YYNGEE. The CDR3 spells CASSVTGLGVYEQYF. CDR3 DNA: TGTGCCAGCAGCGTAACAGGCTTAGGGGTCTACGAGCAGTACTTC.

V and J are TRBV11-2 and TRBJ2-4, with D uncertain. This CDR3 comprises 14 residues. Germline CDR1 and CDR2: SGHAT and FQNNGV. Trimming removed 0 bases from V and 11 bases from J, with 14 bases in between. The CDR3 DNA sequence: TGTGCCAGCAGCTTAGATAGTGGTTTTGGCTTTCAGTACTTC. Residues: CASSLDSGFGFQYF.

J is TRBJ2-2 and V is TRBV7-3, with D perhaps matching TRBD1 (6 bases). The CDR3 covers 14 residues. V lost 4 bases and J lost 1, with 7 bases in between. In germline, CDR1 is SGHTA, CDR2 FQGTGA. Here the CDR3 DNA reads TGTGCCAGCAGCTCGGGACAGAACACCGGGGAGCTGTTTTTT. Encoded protein: CASSSGQNTGELFF. Full variable domain (outside the CDR3, taken from reference TRBV7-3 and TRBJ2-2): GAGVSQTPSNKVTEKGKYVELRCDPISGHTALYWYRQSLGQGPEFLIYFQGTGAADDSGLPNDRFFAVRPEGSVSTLKIQRTERGDSAVYLCASSSGQNTGELFFGEGSRLTVL.

The chain uses TRBV6-5 and TRBJ2-7; the match to TRBD1 covers 7 bases. With V trimmed by 3 bases and J by 6 bases, 14 bases remained unmatched. The CDR3 spans 16 residues. Germline assignment: CDR1 MNHEY and CDR2 SVGAGI. The chain's CDR3 is CASSYPTTGVQTEQYF. For the CDR3, the DNA is TGTGCCAGCAGTTATCCAACCACAGGGGTCCAAACCGAGCAGTACTTC.

This chain connects TRBV5-1 to TRBJ2-7, with D unresolved. The CDR3 runs 14 residues. Germline lookup yields CDR1 SGHRS and CDR2 YFSETQ. V was clipped by 2 bases and J by 4 bases, with 13 bases between them. The CDR3 DNA follows: TGCGCCAGCAGCTTTTTGCCTCAAGGGTACGAGCAGTACTTC. Its translation: CASSFLPQGYEQYF.

V gene TRBV5-5 combines with J gene TRBJ2-5; D unclear. The CDR3 runs 14 residues. The germline V gene has CDR1 SGHKS and CDR2 YYEKEE (reference sequence). V was shortened by 5 bases and J by 5 bases, with 16 bases between the two germline ends. The CDR3 spells CASRRPGEYETQYF. CDR3 in DNA: TGTGCCAGCAGAAGACCAGGCGAATACGAGACCCAGTACTTC.

The rearrangement joins TRBV5-1 to TRBJ2-1; 8 bases align to TRBD1. Germline CDR1 is SGHRS and CDR2 is YFSETQ. V shed 3 bases and J 7 bases; nucleotides not matched to a gene: 6. This CDR3 has 14 amino acids. The CDR3 DNA is TGCGCCAGCAGCTCTCAGGGGGCGCTGAATGAGCAGTTCTTC. This codes for CASSSQGALNEQFF.

This clone was observed a handful of times. The chain is built from TRBV5-6 and TRBJ2-4; 11 bases agree with TRBD2. Germline CDR1 and CDR2: SGHDT and YYEEEE. After removal of 4 bases from V and 0 bases from J, the junction contained 9 bases not matched to a gene. The CDR3 totals 18 residues. The chain's CDR3 is CASSKGLAVTLAKNIQYF. The CDR3 DNA reads TGTGCCAGCAGCAAGGGACTAGCGGTAACACTAGCCAAAAACATTCAGTACTTC.

The V and J genes are TRBV30 and TRBJ2-1; D not certain. V lost 1 base to trimming and J lost 5 bases, with 3 bases between them. Germline CDR1 GTSNPN, CDR2 SVGIG (reference sequence). CDR3 size: 11 residues. CDR3 nucleotide sequence: TGTGCCTGGAGTGAGGACAATGAGCAGTTCTTC. Its protein product is CAWSEDNEQFF.

This clone appeared a single time. The J gene is TRBJ2-7, the V gene TRBV7-9; 10 nucleotides line up with TRBD1. The CDR3 loop spans 16 amino acids. V was clipped by 5 bases and J by 3 bases; unmatched bases: 10. Germline loops: CDR1 SEHNR, CDR2 FQNEAQ (reference sequence). CDR3 sequence reads: CASSPPGTGANYEQYF. The CDR3 bases are TGTGCCAGCAGCCCACCCGGGACAGGGGCCAACTACGAGCAGTACTTC.

This clone was seen more than once but under ten times. The rearrangement uses TRBV18 and TRBJ2-1, with 9 bases identical to TRBD1. This CDR3 comprises 19 residues. Germline CDR1 and CDR2: KGHSH and LQKENI. The V segment lost 7 bases and the J segment 10 bases; nucleotides outside the gene matches: 26. In nucleotides, the CDR3 is TGTGCCAGCTTACCCCGGGAACAGGGGGCCACCCTTAGGTCAATGGAGCAGTTCTTC. Its translation: CASLPREQGATLRSMEQFF.

A few counts support this clone. Other DNA sequences from this sample encode an identical CDR3 as well. The rearrangement joins TRBV27 to TRBJ2-1; the match to TRBD1 covers 9 bases. Germline values: CDR1 MNHEY, CDR2 SMNVEV (reference sequence). The V segment lost 4 bases and the J segment 8 bases; nucleotides outside the gene matches: 12. The CDR3 totals 16 residues. In DNA, the CDR3 is TGTGCCAGCAGTTCAACAGGGGGCTCTGGGATTTATGAGCAGTTCTTC. Its protein is CASSSTGGSGIYEQFF.

This clone appeared once. The V call is TRBV27, the J call TRBJ2-5, with D perhaps matching TRBD2 (6 bases). Trimming removed 1 base from V and 0 bases from J, with 12 bases in between. Germline V gene lookup returns CDR1 MNHEY and CDR2 SMNVEV (reference sequence). The CDR3 sequence is 16 residues long. The CDR3 nucleotides read TGTGCCAGCAGTTTATTCTCAGGAGGGTACCAAGAGACCCAGTACTTC. Translated, it gives CASSLFSGGYQETQYF.